These T cell receptor beta chains were read from a single sample in a study of blood T cells in healthy people across ages. In TCRdb, the 5' RACE reads were re-called with MiXCR into one record per CDR3 protein. The sample consists of about 1.8 million distinct CDR3 sequences, roughly 50% of them appearing once. Sample: blood. These receptors were taken from a woman aged 40 to 49 in good health. The CDR3 runs from the conserved cysteine through the conserved F or W. D genes are given only for firm matches. The size of a clone is reported for some rows only, either as once, few or many, or as a class for expanded clones.

j_gene | d_gene | v_gene | abundance | CDR3aa | CDR3nt
TRBJ1-2 | - | TRBV18 | - | CASSPQPGKNYGHTF | TGTGCCAGCTCACCGCAACCCGGGAAAAACTATGGCCACACCTTC
TRBJ2-1 | TRBD2 | TRBV7-9 | - | CASSIAGEIYNEQFF | TGTGCCAGCAGTATAGCGGGGGAGATCTACAATGAGCAGTTCTTC
TRBJ2-7 | - | TRBV29-1 | many | CSVASRDWDYEQYF | TGCAGCGTCGCCAGTCGCGACTGGGACTACGAGCAGTACTTC
TRBJ2-3 | - | TRBV15 | - | CATSGGRGLRDTQYF | TGTGCCACCAGCGGAGGGCGGGGGCTGAGGGATACGCAGTATTTT
TRBJ2-3 | - | TRBV7-2 | few | CASSLGGGAITDTQYF | TGTGCCAGCAGCTTAGGTGGGGGGGCCATCACAGATACGCAGTATTTT
TRBJ1-2 | TRBD1 | TRBV20-1 | - | CSARDPGTGFRGYTF | TGCAGTGCTAGAGATCCCGGGACAGGGTTTCGTGGCTACACCTTC
TRBJ2-3 | - | TRBV5-1 | - | CPSSLATDTQYF | TGCCCCAGCAGCTTAGCGACAGATACGCAGTATTTT
TRBJ2-1 | - | TRBV28 | few | CASSLPIRGNEQFF | TGTGCCAGCAGTTTACCAATCAGGGGAAATGAGCAGTTCTTC
TRBJ2-7 | - | TRBV5-6 | - | CASSPLRLSRDNEQYF | TGTGCCAGCAGCCCGCTTCGGCTTAGCAGGGACAATGAGCAGTACTTC
TRBJ1-2 | TRBD1 | TRBV7-9 | few | CASSIRGQGLGGYTF | TGTGCCAGCAGCATCCGAGGACAGGGTTTGGGCGGCTACACCTTC
TRBJ2-1 | - | TRBV6-2/TRBV6-3 | - | CASSPPRRLSYNEQFF | TGTGCCAGCAGCCCACCTCGGCGGCTCTCCTACAATGAGCAGTTCTTC
TRBJ2-1 | - | TRBV5-5 | - | CASSLAVAGSYNEQFF | TGTGCCAGCAGCTTGGCCGTGGCGGGCTCCTACAATGAGCAGTTCTTC
TRBJ2-3 | - | TRBV27 | few | CASSLSSMDTQYF | TGTGCCAGCAGTTTATCTAGCATGGATACGCAGTATTTT
TRBJ1-2 | TRBD1 | TRBV5-1 | - | CASSLTGSLNYGYTF | TGCGCCAGCAGCCTGACAGGGTCTCTTAACTATGGCTACACCTTC
TRBJ1-1 | TRBD1 | TRBV6-1 | once | CVSSQDRANTEAFF | TGTGTCAGCAGTCAAGACAGGGCGAACACTGAAGCTTTCTTT
TRBJ2-4 | TRBD1 | TRBV3-1 | - | CASSRTTGAKNIQYF | TGTGCCAGCAGCCGCACGACAGGGGCCAAAAACATTCAGTACTTC
TRBJ1-1 | - | TRBV12-5 | - | CASAQQVNTEAFF | TGTGCTAGTGCCCAACAAGTGAACACTGAAGCTTTCTTT
TRBJ2-7 | - | TRBV12-3/TRBV12-4 | few | CASSSPSEQYF | TGTGCCAGCAGTTCCCCGAGCGAGCAGTACTTC